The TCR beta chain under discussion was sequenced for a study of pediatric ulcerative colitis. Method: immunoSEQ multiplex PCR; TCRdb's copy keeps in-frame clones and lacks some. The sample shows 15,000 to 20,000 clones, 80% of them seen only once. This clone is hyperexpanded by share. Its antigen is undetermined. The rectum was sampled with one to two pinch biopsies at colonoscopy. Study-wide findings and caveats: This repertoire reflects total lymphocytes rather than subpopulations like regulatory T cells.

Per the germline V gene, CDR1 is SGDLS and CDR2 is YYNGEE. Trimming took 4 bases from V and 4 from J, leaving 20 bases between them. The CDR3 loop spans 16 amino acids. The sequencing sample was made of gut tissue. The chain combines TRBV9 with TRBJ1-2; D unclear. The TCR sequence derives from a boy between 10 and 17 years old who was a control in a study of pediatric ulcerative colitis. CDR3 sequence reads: CASSSNDGGDPYGYTF. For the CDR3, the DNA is TGTGCCAGCAGCTCTAACGACGGCGGCGATCCCTATGGCTACACCTTC.